This TCR beta chain was sequenced in a study of blood T cells in healthy people across ages. Findings of the study overall: The donors' CMV status was not determined, possibly confounding changes in expanded clonotypes.

There are 14 residues in the CDR3. Germline values: CDR1 SGHTS, CDR2 YDEGEE. V lost 4 bases and J lost 4; bases outside the gene matches: 8. This clonotype has just a few counts. Antigen: not known. Alongside a J-beta primer mix, a sample-barcoded 5' primer served in a second PCR lasting about 6 to 11 cycles. TCRdb re-called the 5' RACE reads through MiXCR, storing one row per CDR3 protein. The sample yields hundreds of thousands of distinct CDR3 sequences, roughly 44% seen once. Sequencing was carried out using blood. The chain joins TRBV5-8 to TRBJ2-7; 7 bases map to TRBD1. The TCR comes from a man aged 55 to 70 in good health. The CDR3 here is CASSDTGTEYEQYF. The DNA of the CDR3 is TGTGCCAGCAGCGACACCGGGACAGAGTACGAGCAGTACTTC.